This TCR beta chain was sequenced for a study of cytomegalovirus exposure and HLA in healthy donors. Regarding the study as a whole: According to an earlier analysis, most TCR beta V segments yielded productive rearrangements about 87% or about 30% of the time. The CMV antigen specificity of a few CMV-associated chains was confirmed through in vitro analysis. Cytomegalovirus association was assigned to about 150 TCR beta chains.

A multiplex PCR was run with 60 Vbeta primers and 13 Jbeta primers. TCRdb keeps only in-frame clones here, not all; method: immunoSEQ multiplex PCR. This table has roughly 18,000 clones, 60% to 80% appearing once. The germline V gene has CDR1 SGHDT and CDR2 YYEEEE. V gave up 1 base and J gave up 5 bases, with 3 bases separating them. The CDR3 length is 11 residues. This clone is a singleton in its sample. What it binds is not known. V usage is TRBV5-6 and J usage is TRBJ2-5, with D unresolved. Sequencing was done on a sample of PBMCs. This TCR came from a man in his late teens or twenties in good health and CMV-seronegative. CDR3 sequence (DNA): TGTGCCAGCAGCTTGCGGGAGACCCAGTACTTC. It codes for CASSLRETQYF. The variable domain in full, with the rest retrieved from reference TRBV5-6 and TRBJ2-5, is DAGVTQSPTHLIKTRGQQVTLRCSPKSGHDTVSWYQQALGQGPQFIFQYYEEEERQRGNFPDRFSGHQFPNYSSELNVNALLLGDSALYLCASSLRETQYFGPGTRLLVL.